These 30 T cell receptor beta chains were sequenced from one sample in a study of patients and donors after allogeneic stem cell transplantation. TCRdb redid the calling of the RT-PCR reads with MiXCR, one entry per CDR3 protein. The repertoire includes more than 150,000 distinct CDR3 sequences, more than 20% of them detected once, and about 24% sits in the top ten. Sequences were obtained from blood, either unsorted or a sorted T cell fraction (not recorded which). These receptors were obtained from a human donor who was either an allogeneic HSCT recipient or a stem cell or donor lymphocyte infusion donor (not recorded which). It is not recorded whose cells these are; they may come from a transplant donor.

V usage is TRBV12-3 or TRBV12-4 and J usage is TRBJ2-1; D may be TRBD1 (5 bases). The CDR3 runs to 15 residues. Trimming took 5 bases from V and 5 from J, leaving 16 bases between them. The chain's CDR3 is CASSRTRRGHNEQFF. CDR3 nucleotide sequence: TGTGCCAGCAGTAGGACCCGAAGGGGCCACAATGAGCAGTTCTTC.

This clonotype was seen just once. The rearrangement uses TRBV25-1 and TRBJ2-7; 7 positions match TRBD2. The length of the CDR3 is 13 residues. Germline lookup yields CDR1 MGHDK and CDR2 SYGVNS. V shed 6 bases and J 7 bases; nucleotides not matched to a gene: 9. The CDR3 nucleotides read TGTGCCAGCAGGCAGACTAGCATTGGTGAGCAGTACTTC. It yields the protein CASRQTSIGEQYF.

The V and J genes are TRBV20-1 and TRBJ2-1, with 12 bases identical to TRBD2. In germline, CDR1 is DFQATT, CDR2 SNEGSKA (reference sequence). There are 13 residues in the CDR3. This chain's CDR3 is CSKRLAGVVEQFF. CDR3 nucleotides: TGCAGCAAACGACTAGCGGGAGTAGTTGAGCAGTTCTTC.

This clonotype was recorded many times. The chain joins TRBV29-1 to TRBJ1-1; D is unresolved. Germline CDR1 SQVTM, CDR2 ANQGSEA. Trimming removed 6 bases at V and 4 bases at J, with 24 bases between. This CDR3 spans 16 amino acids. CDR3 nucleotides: TGCAGCGTGACCGGGAGTCTTTTAACTGGTGGCACTGAAGCTTTCTTT. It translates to CSVTGSLLTGGTEAFF.

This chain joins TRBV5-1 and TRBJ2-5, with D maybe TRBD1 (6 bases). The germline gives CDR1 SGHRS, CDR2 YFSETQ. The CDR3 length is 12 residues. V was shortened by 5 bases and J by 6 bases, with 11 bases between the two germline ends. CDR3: CASRQGIKTQYF. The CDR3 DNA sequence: TGCGCCAGCAGGCAGGGGATCAAGACCCAGTACTTC.

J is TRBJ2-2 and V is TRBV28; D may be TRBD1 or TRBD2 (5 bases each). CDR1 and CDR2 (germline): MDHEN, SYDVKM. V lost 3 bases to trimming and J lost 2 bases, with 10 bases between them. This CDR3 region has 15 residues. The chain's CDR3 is CASSLVGDNTGELFF. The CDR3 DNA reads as TGTGCCAGCAGTTTGGTAGGGGACAACACCGGGGAGCTGTTTTTT.

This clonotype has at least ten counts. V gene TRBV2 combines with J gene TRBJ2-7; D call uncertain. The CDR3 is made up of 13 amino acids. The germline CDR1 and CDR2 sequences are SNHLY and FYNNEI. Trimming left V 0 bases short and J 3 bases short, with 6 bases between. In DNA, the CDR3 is TGTGCCAGCAGTGAAGCGTGGGACTACGAGCAGTACTTC. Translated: CASSEAWDYEQYF.

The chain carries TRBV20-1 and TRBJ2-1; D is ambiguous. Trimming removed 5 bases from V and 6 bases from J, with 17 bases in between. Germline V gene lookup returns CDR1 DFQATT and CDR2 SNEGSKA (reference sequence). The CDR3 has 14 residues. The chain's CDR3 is CSAEDFMWSNEQFF. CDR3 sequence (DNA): TGCAGTGCTGAAGACTTCATGTGGAGCAATGAGCAGTTCTTC.

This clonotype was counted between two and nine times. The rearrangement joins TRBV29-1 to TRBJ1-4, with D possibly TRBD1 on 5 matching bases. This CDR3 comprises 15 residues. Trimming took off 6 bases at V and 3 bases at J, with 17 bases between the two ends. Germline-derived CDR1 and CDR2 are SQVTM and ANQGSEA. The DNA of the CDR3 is TGCAGCGTAGCCGGGGCCACGGGGGCTAATGAAAAACTGTTTTTT. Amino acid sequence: CSVAGATGANEKLFF.

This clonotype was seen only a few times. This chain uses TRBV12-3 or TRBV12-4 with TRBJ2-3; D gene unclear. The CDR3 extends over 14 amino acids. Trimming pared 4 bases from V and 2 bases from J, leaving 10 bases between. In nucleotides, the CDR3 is TGTGCCAGCAGTTCATCCCCTCACACAGATACGCAGTATTTT. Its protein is CASSSSPHTDTQYF.

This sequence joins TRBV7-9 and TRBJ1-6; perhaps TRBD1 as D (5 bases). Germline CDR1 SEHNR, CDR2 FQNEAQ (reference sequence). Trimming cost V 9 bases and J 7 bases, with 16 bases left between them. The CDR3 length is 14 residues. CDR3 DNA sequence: TGTGCCAGTGAGCCGGGACTGGTAAATTCACCCCTCCACTTT. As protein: CASEPGLVNSPLHF.

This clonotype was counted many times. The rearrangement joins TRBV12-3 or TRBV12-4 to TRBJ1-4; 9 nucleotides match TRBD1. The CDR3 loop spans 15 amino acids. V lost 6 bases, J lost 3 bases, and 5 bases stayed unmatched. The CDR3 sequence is CASRYRDRANEKLFF. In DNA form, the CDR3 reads TGTGCCAGCAGGTACCGGGACAGGGCTAATGAAAAACTGTTTTTT.

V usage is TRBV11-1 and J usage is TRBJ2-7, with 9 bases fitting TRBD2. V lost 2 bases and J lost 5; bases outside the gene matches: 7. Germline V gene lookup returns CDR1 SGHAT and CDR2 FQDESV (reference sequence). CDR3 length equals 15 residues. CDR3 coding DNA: TGTGCCAGCAGCTTAACAGCGGGGGGAACCAACGAGCAGTACTTC. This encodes CASSLTAGGTNEQYF.

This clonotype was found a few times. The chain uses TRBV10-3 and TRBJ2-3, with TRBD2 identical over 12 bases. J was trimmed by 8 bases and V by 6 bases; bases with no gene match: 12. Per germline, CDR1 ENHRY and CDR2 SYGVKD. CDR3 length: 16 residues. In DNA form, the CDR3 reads TGTGCCATCAGGTCCTCTAGCGGGAGGGACCCTGGTACGCAGTATTTT. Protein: CAIRSSSGRDPGTQYF.

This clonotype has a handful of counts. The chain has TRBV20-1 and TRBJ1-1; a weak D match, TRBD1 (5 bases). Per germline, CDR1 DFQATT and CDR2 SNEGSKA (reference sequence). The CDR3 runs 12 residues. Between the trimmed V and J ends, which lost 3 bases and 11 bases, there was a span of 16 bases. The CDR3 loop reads CSASPRGVGAFF. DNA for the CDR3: TGCAGTGCTAGTCCCCGGGGGGTAGGGGCTTTCTTT.

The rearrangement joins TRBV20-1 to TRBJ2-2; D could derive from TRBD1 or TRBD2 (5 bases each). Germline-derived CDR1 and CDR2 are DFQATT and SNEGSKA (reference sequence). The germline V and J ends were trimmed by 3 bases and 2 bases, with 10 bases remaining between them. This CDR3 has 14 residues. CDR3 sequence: CSARDWDNTGELFF. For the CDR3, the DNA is TGCAGTGCTAGGGATTGGGACAACACCGGGGAGCTGTTTTTT.

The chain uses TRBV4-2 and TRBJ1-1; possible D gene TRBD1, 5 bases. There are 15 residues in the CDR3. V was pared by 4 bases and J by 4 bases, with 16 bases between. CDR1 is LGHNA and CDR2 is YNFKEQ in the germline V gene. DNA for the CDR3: TGTGCCAGCAGCCCCGAGGGGCGAGGGATCACTGAAGCTTTCTTT. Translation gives CASSPEGRGITEAFF.

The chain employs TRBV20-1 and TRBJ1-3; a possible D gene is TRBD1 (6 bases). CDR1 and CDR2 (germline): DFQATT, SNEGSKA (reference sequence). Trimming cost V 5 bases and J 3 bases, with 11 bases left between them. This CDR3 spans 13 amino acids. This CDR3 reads CSAARTVGNTIYF. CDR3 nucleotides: TGCAGTGCTGCGAGGACAGTTGGAAACACCATATATTTT.

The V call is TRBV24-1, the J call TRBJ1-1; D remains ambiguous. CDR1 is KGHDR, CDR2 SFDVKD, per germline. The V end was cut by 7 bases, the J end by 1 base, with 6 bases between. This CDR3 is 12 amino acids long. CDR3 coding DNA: TGTGCCACCAGAGGAGGGAACACTGAAGCTTTCTTT. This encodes CATRGGNTEAFF.

CDR3 in amino acids: CSVYGGRGKIHSNSEAFF. CDR3 coding DNA: TGCAGCGTCTACGGGGGAAGGGGTAAGATTCACTCCAACTCTGAAGCTTTCTTT. The chain recombines TRBV29-1 with TRBJ1-1, with D tentatively TRBD1 (5 bases). This CDR3 is built from 18 residues. Per germline, CDR1 SQVTM and CDR2 ANQGSEA. V lost 6 bases and J 6 bases, leaving 32 bases between the germline ends.

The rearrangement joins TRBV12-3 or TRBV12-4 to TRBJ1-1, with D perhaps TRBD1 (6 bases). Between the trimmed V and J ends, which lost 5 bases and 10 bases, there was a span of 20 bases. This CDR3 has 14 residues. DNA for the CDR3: TGTGCCAGCAGTCCCACCCAGGGGAGAAGTGGAGCTTTCTTT. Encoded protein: CASSPTQGRSGAFF.

CDR3 sequence: CASSLDNRVLNTGELFF. The CDR3 DNA is TGTGCCAGCAGCTTGGACAACAGGGTATTAAACACCGGGGAGCTGTTTTTT. The chain has TRBV5-4 and TRBJ2-2, with a possible D match to TRBD1 (6 bases). Per the germline V gene, CDR1 is SGHNT and CDR2 is YYREEE (reference sequence). Trimming removed 0 bases at V and 2 bases at J, with 14 bases between. The CDR3 covers 17 residues.

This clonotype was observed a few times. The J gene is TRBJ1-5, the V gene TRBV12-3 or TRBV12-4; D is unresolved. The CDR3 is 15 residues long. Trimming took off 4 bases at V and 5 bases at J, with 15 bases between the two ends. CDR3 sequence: CASSYDDTGYQPQHF. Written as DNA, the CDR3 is TGTGCCAGCAGTTACGACGACACTGGTTATCAGCCCCAGCATTTT.

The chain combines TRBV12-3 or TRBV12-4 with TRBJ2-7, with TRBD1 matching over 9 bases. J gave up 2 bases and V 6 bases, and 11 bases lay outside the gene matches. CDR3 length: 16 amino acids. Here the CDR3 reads CASSLSGQGKAYEQYF. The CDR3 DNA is TGTGCCAGCAGCCTATCGGGACAGGGAAAGGCCTACGAGCAGTACTTC.

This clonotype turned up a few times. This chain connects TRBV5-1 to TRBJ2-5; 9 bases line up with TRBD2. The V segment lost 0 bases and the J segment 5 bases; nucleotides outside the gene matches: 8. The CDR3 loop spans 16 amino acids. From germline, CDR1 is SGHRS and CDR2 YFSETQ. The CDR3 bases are TGCGCCAGCAGCTTGGTTCTAGCGGGGACCTTGGAGACCCAGTACTTC. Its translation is CASSLVLAGTLETQYF. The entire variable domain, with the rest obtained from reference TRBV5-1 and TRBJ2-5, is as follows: KAGVTQTPRYLIKTRGQQVTLSCSPISGHRSVSWYQQTPGQGLQFLFEYFSETQRNKGNFPGRFSGRQFSNSRSEMNVSTLELGDSALYLCASSLVLAGTLETQYFGPGTRLLVL.

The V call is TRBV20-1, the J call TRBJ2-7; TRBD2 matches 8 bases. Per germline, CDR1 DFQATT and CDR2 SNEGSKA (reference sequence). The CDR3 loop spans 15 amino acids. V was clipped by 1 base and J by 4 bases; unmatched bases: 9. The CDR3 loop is CSARVPGLGGYEQYF. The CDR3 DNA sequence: TGCAGTGCTAGAGTGCCGGGACTAGGAGGTTACGAGCAGTACTTC.

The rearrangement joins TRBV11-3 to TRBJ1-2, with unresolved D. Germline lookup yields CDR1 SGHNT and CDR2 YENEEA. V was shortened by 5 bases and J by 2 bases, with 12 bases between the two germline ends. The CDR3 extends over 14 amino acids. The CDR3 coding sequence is TGTGCCAGCAGCACCCTACAGCCGAACTATGGCTACACCTTC. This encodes CASSTLQPNYGYTF. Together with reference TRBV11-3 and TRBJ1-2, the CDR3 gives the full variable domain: EAGVVQSPRYKIIEKKQPVAFWCNPISGHNTLYWYLQNLGQGPELLIRYENEEAVDDSQLPKDRFSAERLKGVDSTLKIQPAELGDSAVYLCASSTLQPNYGYTFGSGTRLTVV.

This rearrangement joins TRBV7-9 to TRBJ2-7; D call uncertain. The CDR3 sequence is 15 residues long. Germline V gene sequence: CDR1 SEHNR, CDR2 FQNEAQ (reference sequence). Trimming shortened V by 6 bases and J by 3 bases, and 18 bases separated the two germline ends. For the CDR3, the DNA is TGTGCCAGCAGTTCTGTCCCCCGGTCCCACTACGAGCAGTACTTC. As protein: CASSSVPRSHYEQYF.

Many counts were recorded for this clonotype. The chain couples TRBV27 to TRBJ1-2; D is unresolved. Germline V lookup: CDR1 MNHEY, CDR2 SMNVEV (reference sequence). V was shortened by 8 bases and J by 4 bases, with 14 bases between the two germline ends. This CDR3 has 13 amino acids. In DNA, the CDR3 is TGTGCCAGCCGATTCGCCAGTTCCTATGGCTACACCTTC. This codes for CASRFASSYGYTF.

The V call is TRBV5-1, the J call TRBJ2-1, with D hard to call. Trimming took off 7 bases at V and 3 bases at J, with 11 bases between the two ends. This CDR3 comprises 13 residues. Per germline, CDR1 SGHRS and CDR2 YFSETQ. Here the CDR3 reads CASSPQSYNEQFF. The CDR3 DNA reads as TGCGCCAGCTCCCCCCAGAGCTACAATGAGCAGTTCTTC.